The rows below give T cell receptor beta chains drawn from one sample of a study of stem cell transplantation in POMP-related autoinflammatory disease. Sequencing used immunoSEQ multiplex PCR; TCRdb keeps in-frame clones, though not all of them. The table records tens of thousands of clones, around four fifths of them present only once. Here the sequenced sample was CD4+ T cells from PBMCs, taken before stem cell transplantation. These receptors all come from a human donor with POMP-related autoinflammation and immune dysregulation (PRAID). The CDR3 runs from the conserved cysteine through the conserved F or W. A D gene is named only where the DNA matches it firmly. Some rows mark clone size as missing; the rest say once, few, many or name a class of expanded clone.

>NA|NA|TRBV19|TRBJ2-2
CASTLLHIGKDTGELFF
TGTGCCAGTACCCTACTCCATATAGGGAAGGACACCGGGGAGCTGTTTTTT
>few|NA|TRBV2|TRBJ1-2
CASLRDNYGYTF
TGTGCCAGCCTACGGGACAACTATGGCTACACCTTC
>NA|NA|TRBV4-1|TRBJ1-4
CASSSGYNEKLFF
TGCGCCAGCAGCTCGGGGTACAATGAAAAACTGTTTTTT
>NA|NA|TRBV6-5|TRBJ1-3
CASSLRKILGNTIYF
TGTGCCAGCAGCCTGAGGAAGATACTTGGAAACACCATATATTTT
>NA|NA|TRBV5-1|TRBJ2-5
CASSSGTPHQETQYF
TGCGCCAGCAGCTCCGGGACACCACACCAAGAGACCCAGTACTTC
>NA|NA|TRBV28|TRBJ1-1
CASSLGTGNTEAFF
TGTGCCAGCAGTTTAGGAACAGGGAACACTGAAGCTTTCTTT
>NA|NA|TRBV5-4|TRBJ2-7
CASSELGYGSYEQYF
TGTGCCAGCAGCGAACTAGGGTATGGCTCCTACGAGCAGTACTTC
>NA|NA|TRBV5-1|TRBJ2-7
CASRKQLGGDEQYF
TGCGCCAGCAGGAAACAACTAGGGGGGGATGAGCAGTACTTC
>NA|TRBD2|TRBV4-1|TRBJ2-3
CASRGLAVTDTQYF
TGCGCCAGCAGGGGTCTAGCGGTCACAGATACGCAGTATTTT
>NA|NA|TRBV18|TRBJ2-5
CASSLRVGPPETQYF
TGTGCCAGCTCTCTCAGGGTGGGCCCTCCAGAGACCCAGTACTTC
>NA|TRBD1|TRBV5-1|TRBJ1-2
CASSQGQGVYGYTF
TGCGCCAGCAGCCAGGGACAGGGGGTCTATGGCTACACCTTC
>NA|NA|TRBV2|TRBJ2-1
CASSQYNEQFF
TGTGCCAGCAGTCAGTACAATGAGCAGTTCTTC
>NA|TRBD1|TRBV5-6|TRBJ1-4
CASSSPTGGYEKLFF
TGTGCCAGCAGCTCGCCCACAGGGGGCTATGAAAAACTGTTTTTT
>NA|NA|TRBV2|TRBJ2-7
CASKVWGTYEQYF
TGTGCCAGCAAGGTATGGGGCACCTACGAGCAGTACTTC
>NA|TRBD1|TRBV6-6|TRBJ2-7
CASRTDRGRHEQYF
TGTGCCAGCCGAACGGACAGGGGTCGTCACGAGCAGTACTTC
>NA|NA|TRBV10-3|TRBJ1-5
CAISESRGGSQPQHF
TGTGCCATCAGTGAGTCACGTGGAGGGAGTCAGCCCCAGCATTTT
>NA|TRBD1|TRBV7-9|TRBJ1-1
CASRSTGGGTEAFF
TGTGCCAGCAGGTCCACAGGGGGGGGTACTGAAGCTTTCTTT
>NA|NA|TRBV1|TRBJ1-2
CTSRKHLVRKTYGYTF
TGCACCAGCAGGAAGCATCTTGTGCGAAAGACCTATGGCTACACCTTC
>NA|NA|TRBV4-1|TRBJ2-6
CASTAGSGANVLTF
TGCGCCAGCACCGCCGGCTCTGGGGCCAACGTCCTGACTTTC
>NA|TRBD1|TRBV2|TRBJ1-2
CAGATGGRYGYTF
TGTGCCGGAGCCACAGGGGGCCGATATGGCTACACCTTC
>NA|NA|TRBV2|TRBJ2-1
CASSVPTPTVEQFF
TGTGCCAGCAGTGTCCCGACCCCGACCGTGGAGCAGTTCTTC
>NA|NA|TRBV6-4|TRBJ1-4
CASSDPQGNREKLFF
TGTGCCAGCAGTGACCCACAGGGAAACCGGGAAAAACTGTTTTTT
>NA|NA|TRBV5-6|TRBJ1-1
CASSLAGNTEAFF
TGTGCCAGCAGCTTAGCAGGGAACACTGAAGCTTTCTTT
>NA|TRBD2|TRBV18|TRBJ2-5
CASSPAASGRATQETQYF
TGTGCCAGCTCACCGGCGGCTAGCGGGAGGGCCACCCAAGAGACCCAGTACTTC
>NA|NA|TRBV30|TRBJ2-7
CAWSAGPYPSYEQYF
TGTGCCTGGAGTGCAGGACCTTATCCCTCCTACGAGCAGTACTTC
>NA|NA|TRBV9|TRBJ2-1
CASSVVGGSYNEQFF
TGTGCCAGCAGCGTAGTAGGGGGCTCCTACAATGAGCAGTTCTTC
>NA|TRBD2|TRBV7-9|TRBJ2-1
CASPGGYEQFF
TGTGCCAGTCCCGGGGGGTATGAGCAGTTCTTC